Described below is a single T cell receptor (beta chain) sequence and its context. These data come from a study of PD-1 blockade in mismatch repair-deficient tumors. Looking at the study overall: All were previously treated, progressing patients with about twelve mismatch repair-deficient cancer types.

V lost 0 bases, J lost 3 bases, and 21 bases lay in between. The CDR3 runs 18 residues. Germline values: CDR1 SGHNT, CDR2 YENEEA. TCRdb's table, derived via immunoSEQ multiplex PCR, lists solely in-frame clones and lacks some. The data show approximately 50,000 clones, roughly 78% seen once. The chain is built from TRBV11-3 and TRBJ2-7; TRBD1 or TRBD2 may be the D gene (5 bases each). The source is an adult with mismatch repair-deficient cancer. This material consisted of peripheral blood, taken 4 weeks after starting pembrolizumab. CDR3 sequence (DNA): TGTGCCAGCAGCTTAGAATGGGACCGTCGGTTATTCGGCTACGAGCAGTACTTC. Protein: CASSLEWDRRLFGYEQYF.